The 27 T cell receptor beta chains below come from one sample, sequenced in a study of blood T cell repertoires in COVID-19. Data came from immunoSEQ multiplex PCR; TCRdb stores just in-frame clones and leaves some out. The sample gives 180,000 or so clones, about 88% of which show up once; roughly 7.3% is in the top ten. Sequenced material: peripheral blood. All receptors come from a woman aged 80 or over in a cohort sampled during active or convalescent COVID-19.

The chain employs TRBV7-9 and TRBJ2-5; 7 bases map to TRBD1. The CDR3 has 13 residues. CDR1 SEHNR and CDR2 FQNEAQ come from the germline V gene (reference sequence). V lost 4 bases, J lost 5 bases, and 4 bases stayed unmatched. Here the CDR3 DNA reads TGTGCCAGCAGCTCAGGGGGTCCGGAGACCCAGTACTTC. Protein sequence: CASSSGGPETQYF.

CDR3 sequence: CASSTGTGNQETQYF. Written as DNA, the CDR3 is TGTGCCAGCAGCACCGGGACAGGCAATCAAGAGACCCAGTACTTC. The chain carries TRBV13 and TRBJ2-5; 8 bases fit TRBD1. CDR3 size: 15 residues. J lost 2 bases, V lost 5 bases, and 7 bases had no gene match. Germline assignment: CDR1 PRHDT and CDR2 FYEKMQ (reference sequence).

The chain recombines TRBV9 with TRBJ1-1; D call uncertain. Between the trimmed V and J ends, which lost 2 bases and 0 bases, there was a span of 11 bases. CDR1 and CDR2 from the germline V gene are SGDLS and YYNGEE. The CDR3 runs to 15 residues. The CDR3 nucleotides read TGTGCCAGCAGCGTTGAACATAGCATGAACACTGAAGCTTTCTTT. Its protein is CASSVEHSMNTEAFF.

V usage is TRBV18 and J usage is TRBJ1-1; TRBD1 is a possible D gene (5 bases). Germline CDR1 reads KGHSH; CDR2 reads LQKENI. V lost 2 bases and J lost 0, with 7 bases in between. The CDR3 has 14 residues. The CDR3 DNA sequence: TGTGCCAGCTCACCAGCAGGGTTGAACACTGAAGCTTTCTTT. Translation: CASSPAGLNTEAFF.

This chain uses TRBV6-2 or TRBV6-3 with TRBJ1-4; the D gene is possibly TRBD1 (5 bases). The germline V and J ends were trimmed by 2 bases and 8 bases, with 12 bases remaining between them. There are 14 residues in the CDR3. Germline V gives CDR1 MNHEY, CDR2 SVGEGT. CDR3 in amino acids: CASSYRQGWEKLFF. The CDR3 DNA sequence: TGTGCCAGCAGTTACCGGCAGGGTTGGGAAAAACTGTTTTTT.

In nucleotides, the CDR3 is TGTGCCAGCGTGGCATCAGGGACAGATACGCAGTATTTT. This codes for CASVASGTDTQYF. The V call is TRBV2, the J call TRBJ2-3; TRBD1 might be the D (5 bases). Trimming removed 8 bases at V and 3 bases at J, with 12 bases between. This CDR3 contains 13 residues. Germline-derived CDR1 and CDR2 are SNHLY and FYNNEI.

The chain joins TRBV29-1 to TRBJ1-1; TRBD1 matches 7 bases. Germline values: CDR1 SQVTM, CDR2 ANQGSEA. CDR3 length: 14 amino acids. The trim removed 7 bases at V and 0 bases at J, leaving 8 bases unmatched. The CDR3 is CSAEGDRLNTEAFF. Here the CDR3 DNA reads TGCAGCGCCGAAGGGGACAGACTGAACACTGAAGCTTTCTTT.

This rearrangement joins TRBV18 to TRBJ2-3; 8 positions match TRBD2. Germline-derived CDR1 and CDR2 are KGHSH and LQKENI. Trimming took 3 bases from V and 7 from J; bases not matched to a gene: 12. This CDR3 contains 16 residues. CDR3 protein: CASSPLGAGAGNTQYF. The CDR3 coding sequence is TGTGCCAGCTCACCCCTTGGAGCGGGAGCCGGGAATACGCAGTATTTT.

This sequence joins TRBV4-3 and TRBJ2-7; D gene uncertain. V gave up 2 bases and J gave up 2 bases, with 7 bases separating them. Germline CDR1 and CDR2: LGHNA and YSLEER. CDR3 size: 13 residues. The CDR3 loop reads CASSQHLTYEQYF. The CDR3 DNA reads as TGCGCCAGCAGCCAACATCTAACCTACGAGCAGTACTTC.

The chain uses TRBV19 and TRBJ1-5; TRBD1 aligns across 7 bases. CDR1 is LNHDA, CDR2 SQIVND, per germline (reference sequence). Trimming took 6 bases from V and 1 from J; bases not matched to a gene: 6. The length of the CDR3 is 15 residues. CDR3 residues: CASRRGTVSNQPQHF. CDR3 coding DNA: TGTGCCAGTAGGAGGGGGACAGTCAGCAATCAGCCCCAGCATTTT.

The chain has TRBV5-8 and TRBJ1-2, with D perhaps matching TRBD1 (5 bases). The CDR3 is 14 residues long. Germline values: CDR1 SGHTS, CDR2 YDEGEE. V lost 0 bases and J 6 bases, leaving 12 bases between the germline ends. Written as DNA, the CDR3 is TGTGCCAGCAGCTTGGCTTGGGCAGGGAATGGCTACACCTTC. Protein sequence: CASSLAWAGNGYTF.

V gene TRBV6-4 combines with J gene TRBJ2-2; 10 positions match TRBD2. Germline CDR1 is MRHNA and CDR2 is SNTAGT. Trimming took 3 bases from V and 0 from J; bases not matched to a gene: 4. The CDR3 is 17 amino acids. In nucleotides, the CDR3 is TGTGCCAGCAGTGATTTAGCGGGGGGACCGAACACCGGGGAGCTGTTTTTT. This encodes CASSDLAGGPNTGELFF.

V gene TRBV5-1 combines with J gene TRBJ2-7; 9 nucleotides align to TRBD1. CDR1 and CDR2 (germline): SGHRS, YFSETQ. The CDR3 is 17 residues long. V lost 4 bases, J lost 1 base, and 12 bases stayed unmatched. The CDR3 region is CASSQTLQGAGSYEQYF. The CDR3 nucleotides are TGCGCCAGCAGCCAGACCCTACAGGGGGCGGGATCCTACGAGCAGTACTTC.

As to this clone: The germline gene is not matched at one end of the junction; a read error may be the cause. The rearrangement links TRBV27 to TRBJ2-3, with TRBD1 matching 7 bases. CDR3 size: 14 residues. The germline gives CDR1 MNHEY, CDR2 SMNVEV (reference sequence). The CDR3 spells CASSSTTGADTQYF. The CDR3 DNA follows: TGTGCTAGCAGTTCAACCACAGGGGCAGATACGCAGTATTTT.

This rearrangement joins TRBV21-1 to TRBJ1-5; TRBD1 is the table's D call, not checked against the DNA. TRBV21-1 is tagged as a pseudogene. This CDR3 is built from 17 residues. The CDR3 sequence: CASSKPWGPYSNQPQHF. The DNA for the CDR3 is TGTGCCAGCAGCAAACCATGGGGGCCGTATAGCAATCAGCCCCAGCATTTT.

This CDR3 is CASQRWEEPGYTF. As DNA, the CDR3 is TGTGCCAGCCAGCGATGGGAGGAACCTGGCTACACCTTC. The chain carries TRBV6-5 and TRBJ1-2; D uncertain. The CDR3 loop spans 13 amino acids. V lost 8 bases, J lost 7 bases, and 17 bases lay in between. Germline V gives CDR1 MNHEY, CDR2 SVGAGI.

CDR3 coding DNA: TGTGCCAGCAGTGAAGATGGGCGGGAGAGGCAGTTCTTC. As protein: CASSEDGRERQFF. The V gene is TRBV6-1, the J gene TRBJ2-1; 7 bases are a match to TRBD2. The germline gives CDR1 MNHNS, CDR2 SASEGT. Losses at the gene ends were 1 base for V and 12 bases for J; bases not matched to a gene: 6. The CDR3 contains 13 residues.

This clone was picked up one time. The chain uses TRBV7-2 and TRBJ2-2; tentatively, D is TRBD1 (6 bases). CDR1 and CDR2 from the germline V gene are SGHTA and FQGNSA. This CDR3 is 15 amino acids long. Trimming left V 5 bases short and J 6 bases short, with 16 bases between. Here the CDR3 reads CASSPVGGRAGELFF. The CDR3 nucleotides read TGTGCCAGCAGCCCCGTTGGGGGCAGGGCCGGGGAGCTGTTTTTT.

The chain recombines TRBV14 with TRBJ2-1, with D possibly TRBD1 on 5 matching bases. Trimming pared 1 base from V and 7 bases from J, leaving 17 bases between. The CDR3 is made up of 16 amino acids. Germline-derived CDR1 and CDR2 are SGHDN and FVKESK. The DNA for the CDR3 is TGTGCCAGCAGCCAAGTAGGGGCAAAGTTCGATAATGAGCAGTTCTTC. This encodes CASSQVGAKFDNEQFF.

The chain links TRBV30 to TRBJ1-5; D unresolved. This CDR3 is built from 13 residues. From germline, CDR1 is GTSNPN and CDR2 SVGIG (reference sequence). Trimming took 3 bases from V and 6 from J, leaving 12 bases between them. CDR3 protein: CAWSNNRGQPQHF. In nucleotides, the CDR3 is TGTGCCTGGAGCAACAACCGGGGTCAGCCCCAGCATTTT.

The CDR3 sequence: CASSLRPGEQYF. DNA of the CDR3: TGTGCCAGCAGCCTCCGACCGGGCGAGCAGTACTTC. The rearrangement links TRBV12-3 or TRBV12-4 to TRBJ2-7; D is uncertain. The CDR3 contains 12 residues. V was clipped by 6 bases and J by 6 bases, with 12 bases between them.

The chain links TRBV1 to TRBJ1-5; TRBD1, the table's D call, lacks a check against the DNA. TRBV1 is classified as a pseudogene. This CDR3 has 19 residues. The CDR3 bases are TGCACCAGCAGCCAAAAGACAGGGGGCAAAGAAGGTAGCAATCAGCCCCAGCATTTT. This gives the protein CTSSQKTGGKEGSNQPQHF.

Ten or more counts support this clone. This sequence joins TRBV5-8 and TRBJ1-2; no definite D call. The CDR3 has 12 amino acids. V lost 7 bases and J 6 bases, leaving 13 bases between the germline ends. CDR1 is SGHTS and CDR2 is YDEGEE in the germline V gene. Here the CDR3 DNA reads TGTGCCAGCGTCCGCGCGCCACATGGCTACACCTTC. Encoded protein: CASVRAPHGYTF.

The chain employs TRBV29-1 and TRBJ2-1; 9 nucleotides align to TRBD2. The CDR3 is made up of 12 amino acids. Germline-derived CDR1 and CDR2 are SQVTM and ANQGSEA. As DNA, the CDR3 is TGCAGTACTAGCGGGCCTCACAATGAGCAGTTCTTC. Translating it yields CSTSGPHNEQFF.

The chain joins TRBV5-4 to TRBJ2-2; TRBD2 aligns across 10 bases. V dropped 6 bases and J dropped 4; count of bases not matched to a gene: 9. CDR1 SGHNT and CDR2 YYREEE come from the germline V gene (reference sequence). This CDR3 contains 16 residues. DNA of the CDR3: TGTGCCAGCAACCCCGGAGCGGGGGGGAGCACCGGGGAGCTGTTTTTT. It specifies CASNPGAGGSTGELFF.

The gene calls are TRBV6-5 and TRBJ1-1, with D uncertain. Germline assignment: CDR1 MNHEY and CDR2 SVGAGI. V shed 5 bases and J shed 7 bases, with 8 bases lying between them. The CDR3 totals 11 residues. The CDR3 protein is CASSRSNEAFF. As DNA, the CDR3 is TGTGCCAGCAGTAGGAGCAATGAAGCTTTCTTT.

In its sample, this clone was seen a few times. This sequence joins TRBV5-1 and TRBJ1-1; TRBD1 aligns across 7 bases. The trim removed 7 bases at V and 3 bases at J, leaving 6 bases unmatched. The germline V gene has CDR1 SGHRS and CDR2 YFSETQ. The CDR3 runs to 13 residues. CDR3 sequence (DNA): TGCGCCAGCTCACAGGGGTCGGACACTGAAGCTTTCTTT. Translated, it gives CASSQGSDTEAFF.